This TCR beta chain was documented in a study of cytomegalovirus exposure and HLA in healthy donors. The PCR used 60 Vbeta and 13 Jbeta primers. Assay used: immunoSEQ multiplex PCR; TCRdb lists only in-frame clones, some missing. The sample yields about 150,000 clones, about four fifths seen once. Sequenced: PBMCs. The sequence was collected from a man aged 50-60 years in good health and CMV-seropositive.

The CDR3 region is CASSLVQGYEQYF. CDR3 DNA: TGCGCCAGCAGCTTGGTTCAGGGGTACGAGCAGTACTTC. The chain joins TRBV5-1 to TRBJ2-7; D perhaps matches TRBD1 (6 bases). Germline V lookup: CDR1 SGHRS, CDR2 YFSETQ. The CDR3 has 13 amino acids. Trimming stripped 0 bases from V and 4 bases from J, with 8 bases between.